This TCR beta chain was captured by sequencing in a study of cytomegalovirus exposure and HLA in healthy donors. PCR involved 60 Vbeta and 13 Jbeta primers. Clones were sequenced by immunoSEQ multiplex PCR, and TCRdb holds only the in-frame ones, with some missing. This table holds some 140,000 clones, 65% to 75% found once. This clone came up a few times. Antigen specificity is unknown. Healthy bone marrow donors made up the donors. With 6 bases removed from V and 0 bases from J, the gap between germline ends came to 12 bases. Germline CDR1 is SNHLY and CDR2 is FYNNEI. This CDR3 is 15 amino acids long. Notes on the study in general: HLA restriction was apparent for most CMV-associated TCR beta chains in a later analysis. V- and J-gene trimming in TCR beta was tied to a missense DCLRE1C variant by an analysis performed later. It was reported that the classifier diagnosed cytomegalovirus status with high specificity and sensitivity in both the original and validation cohorts.

This receptor was identified in a man aged 18-30 years in good health and CMV-seronegative. The chain employs TRBV2 and TRBJ2-1, with D maybe TRBD1 (5 bases). The source material was PBMCs. CDR3 sequence: CASSMGDSSYNEQFF. The CDR3 DNA follows: TGTGCCAGCAGCATGGGTGACAGCTCCTACAATGAGCAGTTCTTC.